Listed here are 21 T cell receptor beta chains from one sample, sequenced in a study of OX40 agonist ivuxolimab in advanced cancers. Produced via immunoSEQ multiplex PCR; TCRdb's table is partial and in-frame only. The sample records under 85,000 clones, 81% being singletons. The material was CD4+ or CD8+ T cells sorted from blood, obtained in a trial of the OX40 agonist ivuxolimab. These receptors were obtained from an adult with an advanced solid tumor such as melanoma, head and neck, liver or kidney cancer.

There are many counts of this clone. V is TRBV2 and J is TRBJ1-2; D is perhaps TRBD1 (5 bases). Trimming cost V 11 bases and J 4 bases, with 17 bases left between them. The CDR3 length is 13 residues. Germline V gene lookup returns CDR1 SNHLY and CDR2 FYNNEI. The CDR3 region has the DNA TGTGCCTCCTTGATGGGGCACGGCTATGGCTACACCTTC. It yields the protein CASLMGHGYGYTF.

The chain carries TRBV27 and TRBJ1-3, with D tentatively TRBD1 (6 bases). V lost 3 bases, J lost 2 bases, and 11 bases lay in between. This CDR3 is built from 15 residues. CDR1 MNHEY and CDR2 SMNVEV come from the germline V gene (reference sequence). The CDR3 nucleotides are TGTGCCAGCAGTTTCCGAGGGGGGGCTGGAAACACCATATATTTT. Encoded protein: CASSFRGGAGNTIYF.

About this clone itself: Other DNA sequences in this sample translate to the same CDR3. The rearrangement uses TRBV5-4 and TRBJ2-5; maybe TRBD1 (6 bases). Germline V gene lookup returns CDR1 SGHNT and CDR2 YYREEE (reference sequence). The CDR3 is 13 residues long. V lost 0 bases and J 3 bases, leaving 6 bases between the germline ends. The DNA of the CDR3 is TGTGCCAGCAGCTTGGACAGGGAAGAGACCCAGTACTTC. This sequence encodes CASSLDREETQYF.

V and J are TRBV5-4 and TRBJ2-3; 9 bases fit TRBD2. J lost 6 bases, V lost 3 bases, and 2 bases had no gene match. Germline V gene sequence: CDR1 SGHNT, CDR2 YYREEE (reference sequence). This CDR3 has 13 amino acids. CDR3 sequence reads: CASSSTSGDTQYF. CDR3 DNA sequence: TGTGCCAGCAGCTCGACTAGCGGTGATACGCAGTATTTT.

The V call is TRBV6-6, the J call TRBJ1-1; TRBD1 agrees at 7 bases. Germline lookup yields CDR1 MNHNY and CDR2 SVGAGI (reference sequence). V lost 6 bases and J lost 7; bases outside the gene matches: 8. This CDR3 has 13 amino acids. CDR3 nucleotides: TGTGCCAGCAGCCGAGGGGGCCGGAGTGAAGCTTTCTTT. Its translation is CASSRGGRSEAFF.

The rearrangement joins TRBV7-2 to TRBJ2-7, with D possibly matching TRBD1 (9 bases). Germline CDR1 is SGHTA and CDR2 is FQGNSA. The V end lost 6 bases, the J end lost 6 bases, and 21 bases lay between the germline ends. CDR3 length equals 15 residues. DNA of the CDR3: TGTGCCAGCAGAACGGGAGGGACAGGGTCCCTCGAGCAGTACTTC. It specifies CASRTGGTGSLEQYF.

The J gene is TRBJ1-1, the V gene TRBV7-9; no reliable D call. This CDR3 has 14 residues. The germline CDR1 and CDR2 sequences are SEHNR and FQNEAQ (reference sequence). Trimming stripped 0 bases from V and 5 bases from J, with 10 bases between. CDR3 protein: CASSLAGFGTEAFF. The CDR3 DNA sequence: TGTGCCAGCAGCTTAGCGGGGTTTGGGACTGAAGCTTTCTTT.

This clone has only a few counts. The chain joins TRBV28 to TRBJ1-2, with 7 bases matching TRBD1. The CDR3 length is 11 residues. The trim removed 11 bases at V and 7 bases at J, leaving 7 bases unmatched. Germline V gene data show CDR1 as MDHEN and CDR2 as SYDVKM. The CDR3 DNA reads TGTGCCGCAGGGACAGACGGTGGCTACACCTTC. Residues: CAAGTDGGYTF.

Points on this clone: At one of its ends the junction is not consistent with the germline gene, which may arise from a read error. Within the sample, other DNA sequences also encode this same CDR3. The CDR3 coding sequence is TGTGCTAGCAGCCCAGGACTAGCGGGGGGAACAGATACGCAGTATTTT. It translates to CASSPGLAGGTDTQYF. This rearrangement joins TRBV7-7 to TRBJ2-3, with 14 bases lining up with TRBD2. The germline V gene encodes CDR1 SSHAT and CDR2 FNYEAQ (reference sequence). This CDR3 is 16 amino acids long.

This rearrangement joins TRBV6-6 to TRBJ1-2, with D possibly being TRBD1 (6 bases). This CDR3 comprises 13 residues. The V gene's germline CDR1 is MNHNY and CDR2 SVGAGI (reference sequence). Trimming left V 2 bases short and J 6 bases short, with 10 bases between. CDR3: CASSYAPGDGYTF. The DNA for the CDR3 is TGTGCCAGCAGTTACGCGCCAGGGGATGGCTACACCTTC.

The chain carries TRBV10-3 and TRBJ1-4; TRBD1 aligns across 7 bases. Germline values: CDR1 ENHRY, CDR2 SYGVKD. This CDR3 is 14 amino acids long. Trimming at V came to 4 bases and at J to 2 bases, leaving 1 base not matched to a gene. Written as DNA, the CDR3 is TGTGCCATCAGTGGGGACAGCACTAATGAAAAACTGTTTTTT. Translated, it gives CAISGDSTNEKLFF.

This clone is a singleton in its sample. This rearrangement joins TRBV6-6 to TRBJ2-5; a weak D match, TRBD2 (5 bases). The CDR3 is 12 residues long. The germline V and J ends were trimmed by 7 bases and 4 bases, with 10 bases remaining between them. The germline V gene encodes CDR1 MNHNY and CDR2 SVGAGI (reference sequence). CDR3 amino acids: CASTPEGETQYF. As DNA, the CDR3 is TGTGCCAGCACCCCAGAGGGAGAGACCCAGTACTTC.

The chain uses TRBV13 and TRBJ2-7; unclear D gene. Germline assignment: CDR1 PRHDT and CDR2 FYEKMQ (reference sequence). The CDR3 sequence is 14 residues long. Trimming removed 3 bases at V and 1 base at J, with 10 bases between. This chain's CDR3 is CASSFSDRSYEQYF. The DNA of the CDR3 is TGTGCCAGCAGCTTCTCAGACCGGTCCTACGAGCAGTACTTC.

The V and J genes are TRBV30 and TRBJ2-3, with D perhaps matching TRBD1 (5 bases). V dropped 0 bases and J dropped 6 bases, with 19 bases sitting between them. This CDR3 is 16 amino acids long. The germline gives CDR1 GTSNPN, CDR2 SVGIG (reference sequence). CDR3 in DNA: TGTGCCTGGAGTGTAAAAAGGACAAGCGTTGGGGATACGCAGTATTTT. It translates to CAWSVKRTSVGDTQYF. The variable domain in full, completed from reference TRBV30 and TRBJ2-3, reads SQTIHQWPATLVQPVGSPLSLECTVEGTSNPNLYWYRQAAGRGLQLLFYSVGIGQISSEVPQNLSASRPQDRQFILSSKKLLLSDSGFYLCAWSVKRTSVGDTQYFGPGTRLTVL.

CDR3 sequence reads: CASSEGSSGNQPQHF. CDR3 nucleotide sequence: TGCGCCAGCAGTGAAGGGAGTTCCGGCAATCAGCCCCAGCATTTT. This chain links TRBV5-1 with TRBJ1-5; no definite D call. The V end lost 5 bases, the J end lost 2 bases, and 14 bases lay between the germline ends. Germline values: CDR1 SGHRS, CDR2 YFSETQ. The CDR3 is 15 residues long.

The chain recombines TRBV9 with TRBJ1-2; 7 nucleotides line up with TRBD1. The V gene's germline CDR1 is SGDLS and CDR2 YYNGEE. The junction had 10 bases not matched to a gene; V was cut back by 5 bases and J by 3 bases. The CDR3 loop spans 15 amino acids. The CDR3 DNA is TGTGCCAGCAGTAGAGAAGTCACAGGGGACTATGGCTACACCTTC. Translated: CASSREVTGDYGYTF.

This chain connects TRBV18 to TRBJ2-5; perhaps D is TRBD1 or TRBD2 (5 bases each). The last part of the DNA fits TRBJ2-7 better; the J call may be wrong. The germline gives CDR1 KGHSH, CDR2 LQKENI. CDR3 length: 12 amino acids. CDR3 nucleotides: TGTGCCAGCTCACTGGGACCTTTCGAGCAGTACTTC. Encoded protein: CASSLGPFEQYF.

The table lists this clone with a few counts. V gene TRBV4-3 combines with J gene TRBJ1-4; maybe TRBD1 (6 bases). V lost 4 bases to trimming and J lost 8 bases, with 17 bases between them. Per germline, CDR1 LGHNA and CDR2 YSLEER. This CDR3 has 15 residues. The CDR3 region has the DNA TGCGCCAGCAGCCCCTTACGACGGACAGAGGAAAAACTGTTTTTT. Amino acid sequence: CASSPLRRTEEKLFF.

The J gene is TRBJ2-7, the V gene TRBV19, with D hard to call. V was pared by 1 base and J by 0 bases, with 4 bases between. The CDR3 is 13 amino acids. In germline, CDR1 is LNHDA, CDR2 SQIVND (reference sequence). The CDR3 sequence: CASSIAPSYEQYF. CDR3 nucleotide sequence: TGTGCCAGTAGTATAGCCCCCTCCTACGAGCAGTACTTC. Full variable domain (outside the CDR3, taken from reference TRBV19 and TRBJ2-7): DGGITQSPKYLFRKEGQNVTLSCEQNLNHDAMYWYRQDPGQGLRLIYYSQIVNDFQKGDIAEGYSVSREKKESFPLTVTSAQKNPTAFYLCASSIAPSYEQYFGPGTRLTVT.

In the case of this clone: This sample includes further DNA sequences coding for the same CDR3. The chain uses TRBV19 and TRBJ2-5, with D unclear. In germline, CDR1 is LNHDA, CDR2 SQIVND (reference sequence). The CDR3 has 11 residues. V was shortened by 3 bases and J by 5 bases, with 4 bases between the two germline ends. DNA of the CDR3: TGTGCCAGTAGTATTATGGAGACCCAGTACTTC. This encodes CASSIMETQYF.

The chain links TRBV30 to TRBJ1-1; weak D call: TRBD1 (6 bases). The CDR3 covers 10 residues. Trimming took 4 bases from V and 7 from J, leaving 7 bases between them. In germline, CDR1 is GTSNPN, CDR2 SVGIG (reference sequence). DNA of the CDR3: TGTGCCTGGAACAGGGATGAAGCTTTCTTT. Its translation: CAWNRDEAFF.